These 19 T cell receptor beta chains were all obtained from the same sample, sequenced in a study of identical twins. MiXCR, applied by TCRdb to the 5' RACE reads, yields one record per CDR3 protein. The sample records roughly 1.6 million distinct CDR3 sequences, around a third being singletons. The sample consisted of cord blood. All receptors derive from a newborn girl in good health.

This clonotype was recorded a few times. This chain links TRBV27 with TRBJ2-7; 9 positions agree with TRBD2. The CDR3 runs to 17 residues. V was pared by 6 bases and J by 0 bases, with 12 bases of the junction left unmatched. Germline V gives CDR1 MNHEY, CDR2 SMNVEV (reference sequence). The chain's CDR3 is CASSRPPSGRSSYEQYF. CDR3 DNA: TGTGCCAGCAGCCGACCACCGAGCGGGAGGTCCTCCTACGAGCAGTACTTC.

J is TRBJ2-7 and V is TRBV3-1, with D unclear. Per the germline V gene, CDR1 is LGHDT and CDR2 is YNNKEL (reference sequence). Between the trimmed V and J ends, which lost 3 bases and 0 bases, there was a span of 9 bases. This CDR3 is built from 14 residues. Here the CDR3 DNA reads TGTGCCAGCAGCCACGTGTCCAGCTCCTACGAGCAGTACTTC. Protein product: CASSHVSSSYEQYF.

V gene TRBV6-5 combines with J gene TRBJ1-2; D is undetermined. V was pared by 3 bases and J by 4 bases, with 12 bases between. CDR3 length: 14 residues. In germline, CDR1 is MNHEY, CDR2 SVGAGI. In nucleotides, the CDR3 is TGTGCCAGCAGTTATCAGGCGGTGGGCTATGGCTACACCTTC. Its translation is CASSYQAVGYGYTF.

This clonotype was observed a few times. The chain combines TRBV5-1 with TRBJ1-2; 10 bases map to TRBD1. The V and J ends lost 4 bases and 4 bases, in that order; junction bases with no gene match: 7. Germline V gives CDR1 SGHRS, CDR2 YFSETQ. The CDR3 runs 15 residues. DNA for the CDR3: TGCGCCAGCAGCCCTGGCGGGACAGGGGCCTATGGCTACACCTTC. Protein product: CASSPGGTGAYGYTF.

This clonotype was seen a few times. CDR3 sequence: CASRSTSGVYEQYF. As DNA, the CDR3 is TGCGCCAGCAGGTCGACTAGCGGAGTCTACGAGCAGTACTTC. The chain carries TRBV5-1 and TRBJ2-7, with TRBD2 identical over 9 bases. Germline-derived CDR1 and CDR2 are SGHRS and YFSETQ. CDR3 length: 14 amino acids. With 5 bases clipped from V and 3 bases from J, the junction kept 6 bases outside the gene matches.

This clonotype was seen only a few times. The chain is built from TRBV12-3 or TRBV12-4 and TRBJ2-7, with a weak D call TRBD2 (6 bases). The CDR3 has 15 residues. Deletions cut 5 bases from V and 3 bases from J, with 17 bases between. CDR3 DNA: TGTGCCAGCAGTACCAGAGTGGCGGGGTTCTACGAGCAGTACTTC. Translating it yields CASSTRVAGFYEQYF.

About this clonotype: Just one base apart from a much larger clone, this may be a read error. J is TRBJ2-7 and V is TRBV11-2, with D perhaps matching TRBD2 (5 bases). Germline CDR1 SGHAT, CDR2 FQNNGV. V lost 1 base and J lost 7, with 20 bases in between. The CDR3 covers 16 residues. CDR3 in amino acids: CASSLAASYTVDEQYF. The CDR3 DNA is TGTGCCAGCAGCTTAGCCGCTAGCTATACTGTGGATGAGCAGTACTTC.

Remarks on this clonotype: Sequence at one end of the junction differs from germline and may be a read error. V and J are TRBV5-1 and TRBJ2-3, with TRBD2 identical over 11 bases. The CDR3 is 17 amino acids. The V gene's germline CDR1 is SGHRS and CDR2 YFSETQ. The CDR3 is CASESHFSGGATDAQYF. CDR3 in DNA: TGCGCCAGCGAATCGCACTTTAGCGGGGGGGCCACAGATGCGCAGTATTTT.

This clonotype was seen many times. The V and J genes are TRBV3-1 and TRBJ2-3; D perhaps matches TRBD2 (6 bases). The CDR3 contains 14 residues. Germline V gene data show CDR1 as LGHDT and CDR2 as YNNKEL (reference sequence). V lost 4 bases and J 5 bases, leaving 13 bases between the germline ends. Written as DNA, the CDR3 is TGTGCCAGCAGCCTCCGAGGAGGGGAAGATACGCAGTATTTT. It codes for CASSLRGGEDTQYF.

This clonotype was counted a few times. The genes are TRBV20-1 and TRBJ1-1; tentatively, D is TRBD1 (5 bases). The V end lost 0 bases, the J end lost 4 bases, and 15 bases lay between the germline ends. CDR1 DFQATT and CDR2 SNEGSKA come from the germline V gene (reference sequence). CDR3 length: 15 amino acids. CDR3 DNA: TGCAGTGCTAGAGATATGGGGGGAATAGGCACTGAAGCTTTCTTT. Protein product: CSARDMGGIGTEAFF.

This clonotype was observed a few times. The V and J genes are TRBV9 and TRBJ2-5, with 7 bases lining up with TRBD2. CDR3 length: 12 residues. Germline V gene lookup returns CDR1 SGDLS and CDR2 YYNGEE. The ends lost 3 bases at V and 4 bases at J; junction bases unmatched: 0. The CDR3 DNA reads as TGTGCCAGCAGCGCTAGCGGAGAGACCCAGTACTTC. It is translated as CASSASGETQYF.

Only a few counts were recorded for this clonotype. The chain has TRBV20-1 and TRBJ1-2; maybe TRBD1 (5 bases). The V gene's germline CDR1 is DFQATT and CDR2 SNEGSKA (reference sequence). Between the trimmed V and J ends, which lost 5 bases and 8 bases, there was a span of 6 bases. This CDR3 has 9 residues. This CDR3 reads CSAEGGYTF. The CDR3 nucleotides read TGCAGTGCTGAGGGGGGCTACACCTTC.

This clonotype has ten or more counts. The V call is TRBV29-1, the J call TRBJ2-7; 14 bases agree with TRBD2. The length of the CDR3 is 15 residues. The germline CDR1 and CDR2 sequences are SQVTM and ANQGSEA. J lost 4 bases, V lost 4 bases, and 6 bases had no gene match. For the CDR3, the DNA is TGCAGCGTTGCCGGGACTAGCGGGAGATTGTACGAGCAGTACTTC. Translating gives CSVAGTSGRLYEQYF.

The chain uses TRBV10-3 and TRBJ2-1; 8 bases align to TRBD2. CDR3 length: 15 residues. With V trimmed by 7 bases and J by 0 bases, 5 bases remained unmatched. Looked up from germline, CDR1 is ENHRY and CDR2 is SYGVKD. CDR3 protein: CAIKSGGLSYNEQFF. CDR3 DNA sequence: TGTGCCATCAAGAGCGGGGGCCTCTCCTACAATGAGCAGTTCTTC.

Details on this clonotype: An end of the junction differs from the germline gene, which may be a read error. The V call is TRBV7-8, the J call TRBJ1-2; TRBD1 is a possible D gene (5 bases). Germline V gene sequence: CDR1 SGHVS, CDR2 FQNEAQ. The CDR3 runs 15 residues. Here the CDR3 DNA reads TGTGCCAGCAGCTTGCAGGGAGAGGGCTACTATGGCCACACCTTC. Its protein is CASSLQGEGYYGHTF.

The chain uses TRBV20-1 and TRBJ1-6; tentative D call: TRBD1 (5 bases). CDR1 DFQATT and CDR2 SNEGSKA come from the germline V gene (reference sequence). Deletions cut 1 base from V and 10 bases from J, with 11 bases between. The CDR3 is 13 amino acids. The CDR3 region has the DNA TGCAGTGCTAGAGGAGACAGAGTATCACCCCTCCACTTT. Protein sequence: CSARGDRVSPLHF.

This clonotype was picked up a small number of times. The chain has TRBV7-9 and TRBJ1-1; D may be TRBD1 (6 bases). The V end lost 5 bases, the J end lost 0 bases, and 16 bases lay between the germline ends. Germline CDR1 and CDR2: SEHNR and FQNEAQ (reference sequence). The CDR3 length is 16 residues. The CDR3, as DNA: TGTGCCAGCAGCCTTAGATGGGGGGCTCTGAACACTGAAGCTTTCTTT. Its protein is CASSLRWGALNTEAFF.

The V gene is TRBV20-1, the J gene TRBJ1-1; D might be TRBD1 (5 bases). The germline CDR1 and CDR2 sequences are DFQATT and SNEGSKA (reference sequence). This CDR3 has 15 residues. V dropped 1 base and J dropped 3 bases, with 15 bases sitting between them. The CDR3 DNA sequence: TGCAGTGCTAGAGGCCGGGGAATGGGGGACACTGAAGCTTTCTTT. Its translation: CSARGRGMGDTEAFF.

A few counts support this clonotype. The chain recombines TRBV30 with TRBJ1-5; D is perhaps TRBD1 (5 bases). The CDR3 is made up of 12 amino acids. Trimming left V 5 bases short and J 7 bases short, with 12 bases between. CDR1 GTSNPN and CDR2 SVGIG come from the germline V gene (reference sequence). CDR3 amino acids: CAWALGEQPQHF. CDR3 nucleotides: TGTGCCTGGGCCTTGGGGGAACAGCCCCAGCATTTT.